A selection of T cell receptor beta chains follows, all from one sample in a study of cytomegalovirus exposure and HLA in healthy donors. Measured with immunoSEQ multiplex PCR; TCRdb has only the in-frame clones, and not every one. The table lists roughly 260,000 clones, about 83% of them singletons. The source material was PBMCs. Receptor source: a woman aged 40 to 50 in good health and CMV-seropositive. Both conserved end residues are part of each CDR3. A D gene is named only where the DNA matches it firmly. Not every row has a clone size; where given, it reads once, few, many or a size class.

D: NA
length: 17
V: TRBV5-1
size: NA
J: TRBJ2-2
CDR3: CASSLARSGTLTGELFF
DNA: TGCGCCAGCAGCTTGGCTCGGTCCGGGACTCTCACCGGGGAGCTGTTTTTT

D: TRBD1
length: 16
V: TRBV6-5
size: NA
J: TRBJ1-3
CDR3: CASSSTGAGVGNTIYF
DNA: TGTGCCAGCAGTTCAACAGGGGCTGGGGTTGGAAACACCATATATTTT

D: NA
length: 14
V: TRBV18
size: few
J: TRBJ1-2
CDR3: CASSPAGGSYGYTF
DNA: TGTGCCAGCTCACCGGCCGGCGGGAGCTATGGCTACACCTTC

D: NA
length: 12
V: TRBV13
size: once
J: TRBJ2-2
CDR3: CASTGAIGELFF
DNA: TGTGCCAGCACTGGGGCGATAGGGGAGCTGTTTTTT

D: NA
length: 12
V: TRBV2
size: few
J: TRBJ2-3
CDR3: CASSGSTDTQYF
DNA: TGTGCCAGCAGCGGGAGCACAGATACGCAGTATTTT

D: TRBD1
length: 13
V: TRBV28
size: NA
J: TRBJ2-7
CDR3: CASLGQGVSEQYF
DNA: TGTGCCAGTTTGGGACAGGGGGTTAGCGAGCAGTACTTC

D: NA
length: 13
V: TRBV19
size: once
J: TRBJ2-7
CDR3: CASSIAQVHEQYF
DNA: TGTGCCAGTAGTATAGCCCAGGTCCACGAGCAGTACTTC

D: NA
length: 16
V: TRBV5-8
size: NA
J: TRBJ2-7
CDR3: CASSLELRTDTYEQYF
DNA: TGTGCCAGCAGCTTAGAGCTAAGGACTGATACCTACGAGCAGTACTTC

D: NA
length: 17
V: TRBV7-9
size: NA
J: TRBJ2-5
CDR3: CASSLSRGTGQVETQYF
DNA: TGTGCCAGCAGCTTATCGAGAGGGACTGGCCAGGTGGAGACCCAGTACTTC

D: TRBD1
length: 15
V: TRBV7-9
size: NA
J: TRBJ1-6
CDR3: CASSSVDRGPSPLHF
DNA: TGTGCCAGCAGCTCCGTGGACAGGGGCCCTTCACCCCTCCACTTT

D: NA
length: 17
V: TRBV9
size: NA
J: TRBJ1-2
CDR3: CASSPGGSWSVIYGYTF
DNA: TGTGCCAGCAGCCCCGGGGGGTCATGGTCCGTTATCTATGGCTACACCTTC

D: NA
length: 15
V: TRBV5-1
size: NA
J: TRBJ1-4
CDR3: CASSLGPLGNEKLFF
DNA: TGCGCCAGCAGCTTGGGACCCCTCGGGAATGAAAAACTGTTTTTT

D: NA
length: 14
V: TRBV15
size: NA
J: TRBJ2-3
CDR3: CATSRGHSTDTQYF
DNA: TGTGCCACCAGCAGGGGCCACAGCACAGATACGCAGTATTTT

D: NA
length: 13
V: TRBV19
size: NA
J: TRBJ1-1
CDR3: CASTQEAQSEAFF
DNA: TGTGCCAGTACGCAGGAAGCCCAAAGCGAAGCTTTCTTT

D: NA
length: 14
V: TRBV5-4
size: NA
J: TRBJ2-7
CDR3: CASSFGGVSYEQYF
DNA: TGTGCCAGCAGCTTTGGAGGAGTCTCCTACGAGCAGTACTTC

D: TRBD1
length: 16
V: TRBV9
size: NA
J: TRBJ1-3
CDR3: CASSATGDSLGGTIYF
DNA: TGTGCCAGCAGCGCCACAGGGGATTCACTAGGAGGCACCATATATTTT

D: TRBD2
length: 16
V: TRBV19
size: NA
J: TRBJ2-1
CDR3: CASSILSGSSYNEQFF
DNA: TGTGCCAGTAGTATTCTAAGCGGGAGCTCCTACAATGAGCAGTTCTTC

D: TRBD2
length: 16
V: TRBV7-2
size: NA
J: TRBJ2-1
CDR3: CASSLFKRESGNEQFF
DNA: TGTGCCAGCAGCTTATTCAAGCGGGAGTCGGGAAATGAGCAGTTCTTC

D: TRBD1
length: 15
V: TRBV9
size: NA
J: TRBJ2-7
CDR3: CASSVGDRSSYEQYF
DNA: TGTGCCAGCAGCGTAGGGGACAGATCCTCCTACGAGCAGTACTTC

D: TRBD1
length: 15
V: TRBV7-6
size: NA
J: TRBJ1-5
CDR3: CASSPGQERNQPQHF
DNA: TGTGCCAGCAGCCCCGGACAGGAGAGAAATCAGCCCCAGCATTTT

D: NA
length: 14
V: TRBV4-2
size: few
J: TRBJ1-3
CDR3: CASSQGGTGNTIYF
DNA: TGTGCCAGCAGCCAGGGGGGGACTGGAAACACCATATATTTT

D: TRBD1
length: 17
V: TRBV7-9
size: few
J: TRBJ1-6
CDR3: CASSLGTGVSYNSPLHF
DNA: TGTGCCAGCAGCTTAGGGACAGGGGTGTCCTATAATTCACCCCTCCACTTT

D: NA
length: 16
V: TRBV9
size: NA
J: TRBJ1-3
CDR3: CASSVERAVYGNTIYF
DNA: TGTGCCAGCAGCGTAGAGAGGGCTGTATATGGAAACACCATATATTTT

D: TRBD2
length: 17
V: TRBV7-8
size: NA
J: TRBJ2-1
CDR3: CASSLGASGRASNEQFF
DNA: TGTGCCAGCAGCTTAGGGGCTAGCGGGAGGGCCAGCAATGAGCAGTTCTTC

D: NA
length: 15
V: TRBV7-9
size: few
J: TRBJ1-4
CDR3: CASSLADGVYEKLFF
DNA: TGTGCCAGCAGCTTAGCGGACGGGGTATATGAAAAACTGTTTTTT

D: TRBD1
length: 14
V: TRBV2
size: NA
J: TRBJ1-2
CDR3: CASRSGQSNYGYTF
DNA: TGTGCCAGCAGGTCGGGACAGTCTAACTATGGCTACACCTTC

D: NA
length: 13
V: TRBV19
size: NA
J: TRBJ1-5
CDR3: CASSAGLTIAQHF
DNA: TGTGCCAGTAGTGCCGGACTGACTATCGCCCAGCATTTT

D: TRBD2
length: 15
V: TRBV30
size: NA
J: TRBJ2-3
CDR3: CAWSLSSGRSDTQYF
DNA: TGTGCCTGGAGTTTGTCTAGCGGGAGGTCAGATACGCAGTATTTT

D: NA
length: 12
V: TRBV10-3
size: NA
J: TRBJ1-2
CDR3: CAIGGGRYGYTF
DNA: TGTGCCATAGGGGGGGGCCGCTATGGCTACACCTTC

D: TRBD1
length: 15
V: TRBV19
size: NA
J: TRBJ2-7
CDR3: CASSIGTGSSYEQYF
DNA: TGTGCCAGTAGTATAGGGACAGGAAGCTCCTACGAGCAGTACTTC

D: NA
length: 14
V: TRBV19
size: NA
J: TRBJ2-1
CDR3: CASSIRLAYNEQFF
DNA: TGTGCCAGTAGTATAAGGCTAGCCTACAATGAGCAGTTCTTC

D: TRBD1
length: 14
V: TRBV30
size: NA
J: TRBJ2-5
CDR3: CAWSRDRQRETQYF
DNA: TGTGCCTGGAGCCGGGACAGGCAGAGAGAGACCCAGTACTTC

D: NA
length: 15
V: TRBV7-9
size: few
J: TRBJ2-1
CDR3: CASSLESGFRNEQFF
DNA: TGTGCCAGCAGCTTAGAATCGGGATTTAGAAATGAGCAGTTCTTC

D: NA
length: 13
V: TRBV18
size: NA
J: TRBJ1-5
CDR3: CASSTGAHQPQHF
DNA: TGTGCCAGCTCAACTGGGGCCCATCAGCCCCAGCATTTT

D: NA
length: 14
V: TRBV28
size: once
J: TRBJ1-5
CDR3: CATTGVLSNQPQHF
DNA: TGTGCCACCACAGGCGTCCTTAGCAATCAGCCCCAGCATTTT

D: NA
length: 17
V: TRBV28
size: NA
J: TRBJ2-3
CDR3: CASSLPASVGGSATQYF
DNA: TGTGCCAGCAGTTTACCCGCCTCGGTTGGAGGTTCAGCTACGCAGTATTTT

D: NA
length: 14
V: TRBV6-1
size: NA
J: TRBJ1-5
CDR3: CASSEAGDWQPQHF
DNA: TGTGCCAGCAGTGAAGCAGGGGATTGGCAGCCCCAGCATTTT

D: NA
length: 12
V: TRBV29-1
size: NA
J: TRBJ2-5
CDR3: CSVVPTEETQYF
DNA: TGCAGCGTTGTCCCCACTGAAGAGACCCAGTACTTC

D: NA
length: 14
V: TRBV6-1
size: NA
J: TRBJ2-4
CDR3: CASSEIGRENIQYF
DNA: TGTGCCAGCAGTGAAATTGGCAGGGAAAACATTCAGTACTTC

D: TRBD1
length: 15
V: TRBV19
size: NA
J: TRBJ2-7
CDR3: CASSTRQGNIHEQYF
DNA: TGTGCCAGTAGTACGCGACAGGGTAACATACACGAGCAGTACTTC

D: TRBD1
length: 13
V: TRBV27
size: NA
J: TRBJ2-5
CDR3: CASGQGAGETQYF
DNA: TGTGCCAGCGGACAGGGGGCGGGAGAGACCCAGTACTTC

D: NA
length: 15
V: TRBV27
size: NA
J: TRBJ2-2
CDR3: CASSSTNTNTGELFF
DNA: TGTGCCAGCAGTTCGACTAATACGAACACCGGGGAGCTGTTTTTT

D: TRBD2
length: 15
V: TRBV5-1
size: NA
J: TRBJ2-7
CDR3: CASSPGLAGFGEQYF
DNA: TGCGCCAGCAGCCCGGGACTAGCGGGATTCGGCGAGCAGTACTTC

D: TRBD2
length: 14
V: TRBV5-4
size: once
J: TRBJ2-5
CDR3: CASKGTSGMETQYF
DNA: TGTGCCAGCAAGGGTACTAGCGGGATGGAGACCCAGTACTTC

D: NA
length: 13
V: TRBV7-6
size: NA
J: TRBJ1-4
CDR3: CASSFGTNEKLFF
DNA: TGTGCCAGCAGCTTCGGGACTAATGAAAAACTGTTTTTT

D: NA
length: 11
V: TRBV9
size: NA
J: TRBJ2-3
CDR3: CASSATDTQYF
DNA: TGTGCCAGCAGCGCAACAGATACGCAGTATTTT

D: TRBD2
length: 18
V: TRBV4-2
size: NA
J: TRBJ2-6
CDR3: CASSQDTSGMTGANVLTF
DNA: TGTGCCAGCAGCCAAGATACCAGCGGGATGACTGGGGCCAACGTCCTGACTTTC

D: TRBD2
length: 15
V: TRBV18
size: NA
J: TRBJ2-7
CDR3: CASSPPGLAGEEQYF
DNA: TGTGCCAGCTCACCACCGGGACTAGCGGGAGAAGAGCAGTACTTC

D: NA
length: 15
V: TRBV5-4
size: NA
J: TRBJ1-2
CDR3: CASSLQGVKDYGYTF
DNA: TGTGCCAGCAGCTTACAGGGAGTAAAGGACTATGGCTACACCTTC

D: NA
length: 14
V: TRBV7-2
size: few
J: TRBJ2-1
CDR3: CASSLEPVSDEQFF
DNA: TGTGCCAGCAGCTTAGAACCAGTAAGCGATGAGCAGTTCTTC

D: NA
length: 12
V: TRBV30
size: NA
J: TRBJ2-7
CDR3: CAWSVNSYEQYF
DNA: TGTGCCTGGAGTGTTAACAGCTACGAGCAGTACTTC

D: NA
length: 15
V: TRBV5-5
size: NA
J: TRBJ2-7
CDR3: CASSFWDGRRREQYF
DNA: TGTGCCAGCAGCTTCTGGGACGGGAGACGGAGGGAGCAGTACTTC

D: NA
length: 14
V: TRBV18
size: NA
J: TRBJ1-1
CDR3: CASSPLSGVAEAFF
DNA: TGTGCCAGCTCACCACTCTCAGGGGTGGCTGAAGCTTTCTTT

D: TRBD2
length: 18
V: TRBV4-3
size: NA
J: TRBJ2-2
CDR3: CASSQVASGRANTGELFF
DNA: TGCGCCAGCAGCCAAGTAGCTAGCGGACGAGCGAACACCGGGGAGCTGTTTTTT

D: TRBD2
length: 14
V: TRBV28
size: NA
J: TRBJ2-7
CDR3: CASSTTSGASEQYF
DNA: TGTGCCAGCAGTACGACTAGCGGGGCCTCCGAGCAGTACTTC